What follows describes a single TCR beta chain. No antigen is known for it. This record belongs to a study of OX40 agonist ivuxolimab in advanced cancers. The study, taken as a whole, reports: At 0.1 to 3.0 mg/kg, clonal expansion of CD4+ and CD8+ blood T cells had occurred by week 6. Some nonresponders likewise displayed low normalized T-cell clonal expansion.

Method: immunoSEQ multiplex PCR; TCRdb's copy keeps in-frame clones and lacks some. The sample includes tens of thousands of clones, less than 90% of them seen just once. This CDR3 is 13 amino acids long. Trimming stripped 0 bases from V and 8 bases from J, with 8 bases between. Germline V lookup: CDR1 SGHAT, CDR2 FQNNGV. The receptor was derived from an adult with an advanced solid tumor such as melanoma, head and neck, liver or kidney cancer. The gene calls are TRBV11-2 and TRBJ2-1; possibly TRBD1 for D (6 bases). Here the sequenced sample was CD4+ or CD8+ T cells sorted from blood, taken in a trial of the OX40 agonist ivuxolimab. In DNA, the CDR3 is TGTGCCAGCAGCTTAGACAGGGGCGATGAGCAGTTCTTC. Translation: CASSLDRGDEQFF.